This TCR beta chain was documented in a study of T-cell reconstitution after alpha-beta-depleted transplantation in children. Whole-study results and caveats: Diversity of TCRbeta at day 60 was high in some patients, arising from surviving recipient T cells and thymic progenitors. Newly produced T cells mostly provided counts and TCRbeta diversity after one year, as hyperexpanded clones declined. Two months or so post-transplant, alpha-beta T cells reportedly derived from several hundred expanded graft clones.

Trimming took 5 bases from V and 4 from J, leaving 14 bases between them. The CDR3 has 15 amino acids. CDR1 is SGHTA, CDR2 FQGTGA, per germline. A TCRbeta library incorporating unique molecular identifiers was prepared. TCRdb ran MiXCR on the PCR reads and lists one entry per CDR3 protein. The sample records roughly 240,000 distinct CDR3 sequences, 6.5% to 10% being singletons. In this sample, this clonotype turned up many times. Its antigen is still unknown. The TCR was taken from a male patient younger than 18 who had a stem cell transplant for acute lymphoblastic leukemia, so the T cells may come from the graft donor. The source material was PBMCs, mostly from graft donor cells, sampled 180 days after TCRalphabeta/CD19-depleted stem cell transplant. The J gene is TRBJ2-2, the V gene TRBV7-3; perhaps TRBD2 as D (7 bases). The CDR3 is CASSPGGAGTGELFF. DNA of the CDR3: TGTGCCAGCAGCCCGGGGGGCGCGGGCACCGGGGAGCTGTTTTTT.